This TCR beta chain was recorded in a study of shared clonotypes between healthy human individuals. Study results and caveats: Non-shared clonotypes had lower generation probabilities than those shared by all four donors.

The junction had 3 bases not matched to a gene; V was cut back by 6 bases and J by 1 base. CDR3 length: 14 residues. The V gene's germline CDR1 is ENHRY and CDR2 SYGVKD. TCRdb's copy holds only in-frame clones and misses some; the assay was immunoSEQ multiplex PCR. The table records about 690,000 clones, about 90% of them present only once. For this clone: Its antigen is not known.

The receptor's source is a man in his late teens or twenties in good health. Some clones in this sample may be carry-over from other donors' samples. The J gene is TRBJ2-7, the V gene TRBV10-3, with 10 bases fitting TRBD2. The specimen was memory CD8+ T cells from PBMCs. Noted subset: CD45RO+ cells pooled with CCR7-negative TemRA cells. The CDR3 DNA follows: TGTGCCATCAGCGGGACTAGCGCATCCTACGAGCAGTACTTC. This translates into CAISGTSASYEQYF.